Below, one T cell receptor (beta chain) is given with its context. This sample was included in a study of T cells in Graves' hyperthyroidism and ophthalmopathy. Germline lookup yields CDR1 GTSNPN and CDR2 SVGIG (reference sequence). The germline V and J ends were trimmed by 2 bases and 6 bases, with 23 bases remaining between them. The CDR3 length is 17 residues. Researchers amplified the TCR beta CDR3 regions from RNA transcripts. First-round RT-PCR of the TCR CDR3 relied on the HTBI primer set. One entry per CDR3 protein results from TCRdb running MiXCR on the multiplex PCR reads. The sample has around 600,000 distinct CDR3 sequences; about a sixth are singletons.

What was sequenced was blood. The rearrangement joins TRBV30 to TRBJ2-1, with D tentatively TRBD1 or TRBD2 (5 bases each). The TCR originated in a woman aged 25 to 39 with Graves' hyperthyroidism. CDR3 loop: CAWSTPWGRRIVNEQFF. The CDR3 nucleotides are TGTGCCTGGAGTACGCCGTGGGGCAGGAGGATCGTCAATGAGCAGTTCTTC.